The 25 T cell receptor beta chains below come from one sample, sequenced in a study of blood T cell repertoires in COVID-19. Using immunoSEQ multiplex PCR, the repertoire was profiled, and TCRdb retains in-frame clones only, with some absent. The sample comprises about 150,000 clones, about four fifths of which are singletons, and over 12% rests with the top ten. Sequenced: peripheral blood. These receptors were taken from a human donor with acute or convalescent COVID-19. The donor label of this sample is uncertain.

The V gene is TRBV15, the J gene TRBJ1-2; 7 bases are shared with TRBD1. CDR3 size: 13 residues. Germline-derived CDR1 and CDR2 are LNHNV and YYDKDF (reference sequence). V lost 1 base to trimming and J lost 8 bases; unmatched junction nucleotides: 4. The CDR3 DNA reads as TGTGCCACCAGCAGAGCCCAACAGGGGGGCTACACCTTC. Translating it yields CATSRAQQGGYTF. The full variable domain, rest sourced from reference TRBV15 and TRBJ1-2, is DAMVIQNPRYQVTQFGKPVTLSCSQTLNHNVMYWYQQKSSQAPKLLFHYYDKDFNNEADTPDNFQSRRPNTSFCFLDIRSPGLGDTAMYLCATSRAQQGGYTFGSGTRLTVV.

This clone was picked up a small number of times. The V gene is TRBV19, the J gene TRBJ1-4, with 7 bases fitting TRBD1. This CDR3 spans 15 amino acids. From germline, CDR1 is LNHDA and CDR2 SQIVND (reference sequence). Unmatched junction bases numbered 4, after V lost 1 base and J lost 5 bases. The CDR3 DNA reads TGTGCCAGTAGTATAGCGGGACAGTCGAATGAAAAACTGTTTTTT. This sequence encodes CASSIAGQSNEKLFF.

The CDR3 nucleotides read TGTGCCAGCAGCTACCGGGAGGGAATTTCTGGAAACACCATATATTTT. It codes for CASSYREGISGNTIYF. The chain couples TRBV13 to TRBJ1-3; D unclear. The CDR3 has 16 amino acids. Germline V gene lookup returns CDR1 PRHDT and CDR2 FYEKMQ (reference sequence). V shed 4 bases and J shed 1 base, with 14 bases lying between them.

The J gene is TRBJ2-1, the V gene TRBV6-6; perhaps TRBD1 as D (5 bases). Germline values: CDR1 MNHNY, CDR2 SVGAGI (reference sequence). Trimming cost V 5 bases and J 0 bases, with 11 bases left between them. This CDR3 region has 15 residues. CDR3 DNA: TGTGCCAGCAGTCCACAGGTTAGCTCCTACAATGAGCAGTTCTTC. As protein: CASSPQVSSYNEQFF.

This clone was seen once. The V gene is TRBV19, the J gene TRBJ1-5; no clear D. Germline loops: CDR1 LNHDA, CDR2 SQIVND (reference sequence). There are 13 residues in the CDR3. The V and J ends lost 2 bases and 5 bases respectively, with 7 bases between them. This chain's CDR3 is CASSIRRDQPQHF. CDR3 bases: TGTGCCAGTAGTATACGGAGGGATCAGCCCCAGCATTTT.

This chain connects TRBV6-5 to TRBJ1-2; the D is unclear. V was shortened by 3 bases and J by 6 bases, with 11 bases between the two germline ends. The CDR3 spans 13 residues. Germline-derived CDR1 and CDR2 are MNHEY and SVGAGI. The CDR3 spells CASSYGLRNGYTF. CDR3 in DNA: TGTGCCAGCAGTTATGGGTTGCGGAATGGCTACACCTTC.

This rearrangement joins TRBV11-2 to TRBJ1-4; 11 positions match TRBD1. Trimming at V came to 5 bases and at J to 7 bases, leaving 3 bases not matched to a gene. Germline values: CDR1 SGHAT, CDR2 FQNNGV. The CDR3 spans 14 residues. CDR3 coding DNA: TGTGCCAGCAGCAGAGGACAGGGGGCTGAAAAACTGTTTTTT. Its translation is CASSRGQGAEKLFF.

The chain uses TRBV5-1 and TRBJ1-2; 10 bases fit TRBD1. The V and J ends lost 4 bases and 5 bases, in that order; junction bases with no gene match: 23. Germline CDR1 is SGHRS and CDR2 is YFSETQ. This CDR3 is built from 20 residues. CDR3 in DNA: TGCGCCAGCAGCCCTGGATATAATCGACAGGGGGCCGGGAGTCTTTATGGCTACACCTTC. Translation: CASSPGYNRQGAGSLYGYTF.

The chain recombines TRBV19 with TRBJ1-1, with D possibly matching TRBD1 (5 bases). With 2 bases removed from V and 1 base from J, the gap between germline ends came to 11 bases. CDR3 size: 15 residues. Per the germline V gene, CDR1 is LNHDA and CDR2 is SQIVND (reference sequence). This CDR3 reads CASSISQGRNTEAFF. DNA of the CDR3: TGTGCCAGTAGTATATCCCAGGGAAGGAACACTGAAGCTTTCTTT.

The chain links TRBV11-3 to TRBJ2-2; D remains unclear. This CDR3 has 14 amino acids. Trimming left V 3 bases short and J 0 bases short, with 5 bases between. From germline, CDR1 is SGHNT and CDR2 YENEEA. The CDR3 DNA reads as TGTGCCAGCAGCTTCTCTACGAACACCGGGGAGCTGTTTTTT. This sequence encodes CASSFSTNTGELFF.

This chain links TRBV13 with TRBJ2-2, with 8 bases that match TRBD1. Trimming cost V 3 bases and J 6 bases; bases outside gene matches: 12. The length of the CDR3 is 17 residues. Germline V gene lookup returns CDR1 PRHDT and CDR2 FYEKMQ (reference sequence). CDR3 coding DNA: TGTGCCAGCAGCTTCTTCAGACAGGGGCCCCGGGCCGGGGAGCTGTTTTTT. Protein: CASSFFRQGPRAGELFF.

This clone was detected only once. The chain uses TRBV19 and TRBJ1-1; D gene uncertain. Germline V lookup: CDR1 LNHDA, CDR2 SQIVND (reference sequence). CDR3 length equals 14 residues. V was cut by 3 bases and J by 1 base, with 9 bases left in between. The CDR3 DNA is TGTGCCAGTAGTATCCGACTCGAGAACACTGAAGCTTTCTTT. Amino acid sequence: CASSIRLENTEAFF.

This sequence joins TRBV11-1 and TRBJ1-3; D is ambiguous. CDR1 is SGHAT, CDR2 FQDESV, per germline (reference sequence). This CDR3 region has 14 residues. The V end lost 5 bases, the J end lost 0 bases, and 8 bases lay between the germline ends. The CDR3 loop is CASSTRSSGNTIYF. The CDR3 DNA is TGTGCCAGCAGCACCCGGAGCTCTGGAAACACCATATATTTT.

The chain carries TRBV5-6 and TRBJ2-1, with a possible D match to TRBD2 (5 bases). The CDR3 has 19 amino acids. Per the germline V gene, CDR1 is SGHDT and CDR2 is YYEEEE. V was pared by 5 bases and J by 0 bases, with 24 bases between. Here the CDR3 DNA reads TGTGCCAGCAGGGGATTAGGGCTAGCTTCCTCAAGCTCCTACAATGAGCAGTTCTTC. Protein product: CASRGLGLASSSSYNEQFF.

V usage is TRBV7-2 and J usage is TRBJ2-3; TRBD2 is a possible D gene (5 bases). With 6 bases removed from V and 4 bases from J, the gap between germline ends came to 17 bases. From germline, CDR1 is SGHTA and CDR2 FQGNSA. The CDR3 length is 15 residues. CDR3 DNA: TGTGCCAGCAGAACGGGGAGAGTCGCCCCAGATACGCAGTATTTT. Protein sequence: CASRTGRVAPDTQYF.

The sample holds one count of this clone. V is TRBV19 and J is TRBJ1-2; maybe TRBD1 (5 bases). CDR1 is LNHDA and CDR2 is SQIVND in the germline V gene (reference sequence). This CDR3 has 13 amino acids. V dropped 3 bases and J dropped 4 bases, with 9 bases sitting between them. The CDR3 sequence: CASSIPDSYGYTF. The CDR3, as DNA: TGTGCCAGTAGTATCCCCGACAGCTATGGCTACACCTTC.

This chain links TRBV15 with TRBJ1-6; D remains ambiguous. The V gene lost 3 bases and the J gene lost 18 bases, with 18 bases spanning the gap. Germline V lookup: CDR1 LNHNV, CDR2 YYDKDF (reference sequence). This CDR3 spans 13 amino acids. The CDR3 DNA reads TGTGCCACCAGCAGTGCACTTGAGGGTTTTTCCCACTTT. Translated, it gives CATSSALEGFSHF.

This clone was observed at least ten times. This chain uses TRBV10-3 with TRBJ2-7, with TRBD2 as a possible D gene (6 bases). Germline V gene data show CDR1 as ENHRY and CDR2 as SYGVKD. Trimming removed 2 bases at V and 2 bases at J, with 10 bases between. This CDR3 has 14 amino acids. The CDR3 DNA reads TGTGCCATCAGTGAGGGGGACTTCACCTACGAGCAGTACTTC. Its translation: CAISEGDFTYEQYF.

The V call is TRBV6-5, the J call TRBJ2-1; TRBD1 matches 8 bases. The CDR3 consists of 15 residues. V shed 7 bases, J shed 7 bases, and the junction held 12 bases outside the gene matches. Germline V gene data show CDR1 as MNHEY and CDR2 as SVGAGI. In nucleotides, the CDR3 is TGTGCCAGCACTCAGAGGACAGGGCATAGGAATGAGCAGTTCTTC. Amino acids: CASTQRTGHRNEQFF.

V is TRBV7-8 and J is TRBJ1-6; TRBD1 aligns across 8 bases. With 5 bases clipped from V and 10 bases from J, the junction kept 10 bases outside the gene matches. CDR1 and CDR2 (germline): SGHVS, FQNEAQ. The CDR3 covers 15 residues. This CDR3 reads CASSPGQGRESPLHF. In DNA form, the CDR3 reads TGTGCCAGCAGCCCTGGACAGGGAAGAGAATCACCCCTCCACTTT.

This chain links TRBV12-3 or TRBV12-4 with TRBJ2-7; D is unresolved. Trimming took off 6 bases at V and 3 bases at J, with 12 bases between the two ends. The CDR3 contains 13 residues. The CDR3, as DNA: TGTGCCAGCAGCCCGAGGTTCGGCTACGAGCAGTACTTC. It specifies CASSPRFGYEQYF.

The rearrangement uses TRBV19 and TRBJ1-1; 9 positions agree with TRBD1. With 4 bases clipped from V and 6 bases from J, the junction kept 3 bases outside the gene matches. This CDR3 region has 13 residues. Germline values: CDR1 LNHDA, CDR2 SQIVND (reference sequence). CDR3 sequence: CASSKQGAAEAFF. The DNA for the CDR3 is TGTGCCAGTAGTAAACAGGGGGCGGCTGAAGCTTTCTTT.

V gene TRBV30 combines with J gene TRBJ1-4; 10 bases map to TRBD1. V lost 2 bases, J lost 7 bases, and 7 bases stayed unmatched. Germline values: CDR1 GTSNPN, CDR2 SVGIG (reference sequence). The CDR3 has 15 residues. Here the CDR3 reads CAWSPGQGVLEKLFF. The CDR3, as DNA: TGTGCCTGGAGTCCTGGACAGGGGGTTCTTGAAAAACTGTTTTTT.

The chain recombines TRBV7-8 with TRBJ2-2; the match to TRBD2 covers 8 bases. This CDR3 has 15 amino acids. Trimming cost V 6 bases and J 6 bases; bases outside gene matches: 9. Germline V gives CDR1 SGHVS, CDR2 FQNEAQ. The CDR3 sequence: CASRPTSAWAGELFF. The CDR3 region has the DNA TGTGCCAGCAGACCGACTAGCGCCTGGGCCGGGGAGCTGTTTTTT. The full variable domain, in which reference TRBV7-8 and TRBJ2-2 provide the parts outside the CDR3, is GAGVSQSPRYKVAKRGQDVALRCDPISGHVSLFWYQQALGQGPEFLTYFQNEAQLDKSGLPSDRFFAERPEGSVSTLKIQRTQQEDSAVYLCASRPTSAWAGELFFGEGSRLTVL.

V gene TRBV7-2 combines with J gene TRBJ1-5; tentatively, D is TRBD1 (5 bases). Germline V gives CDR1 SGHTA, CDR2 FQGNSA. V was clipped by 1 base and J by 5 bases, with 6 bases between them. This CDR3 comprises 13 residues. The chain's CDR3 is CASSLGGHQPQHF. The CDR3 region has the DNA TGTGCCAGCAGCTTAGGGGGCCATCAGCCCCAGCATTTT. Using reference TRBV7-2 and TRBJ1-5 for the parts outside the CDR3, the full variable domain is GAGVSQSPSNKVTEKGKDVELRCDPISGHTALYWYRQSLGQGLEFLIYFQGNSAPDKSGLPSDRFSAERTGGSVSTLTIQRTQQEDSAVYLCASSLGGHQPQHFGDGTRLSIL.